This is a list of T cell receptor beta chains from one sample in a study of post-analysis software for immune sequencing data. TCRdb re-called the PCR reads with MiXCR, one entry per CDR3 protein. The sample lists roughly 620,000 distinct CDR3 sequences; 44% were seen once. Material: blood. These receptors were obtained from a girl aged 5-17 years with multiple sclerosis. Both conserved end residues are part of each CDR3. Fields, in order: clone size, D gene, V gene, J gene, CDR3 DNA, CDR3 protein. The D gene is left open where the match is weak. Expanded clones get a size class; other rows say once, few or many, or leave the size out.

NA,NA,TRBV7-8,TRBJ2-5,TGTGCCAGCAGCTTTCCGTACCAAGAGACCCAGTACTTC,CASSFPYQETQYF
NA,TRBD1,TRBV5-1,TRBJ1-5,TGCGCCAGCAGCCGGGGGACAGGGGAAATCAATCAGCCCCAGCATTTT,CASSRGTGEINQPQHF
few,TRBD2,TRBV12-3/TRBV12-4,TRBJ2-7,TGTGCCAGCAGCCGAGATTTAGCGGGAGCTAACGAGCAGTACTTC,CASSRDLAGANEQYF
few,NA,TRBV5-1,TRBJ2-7,TGCGCCAGCAGCTTGGAATTAGAATCCTACGAGCAGTACTTC,CASSLELESYEQYF
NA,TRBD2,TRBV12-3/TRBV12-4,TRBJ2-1,TGTGCCAGCAGTTTAGCCGGACTAGCGTTCGGCAATGAGCAGTTCTTC,CASSLAGLAFGNEQFF
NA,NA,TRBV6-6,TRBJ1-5,TGTGGGACGGTAGAGGATAGCAATCAGCCCCAGCATTTT,CGTVEDSNQPQHF
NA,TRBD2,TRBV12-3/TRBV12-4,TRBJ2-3,TGTGCCAGCAGCTCACAGCGGGGCGCAGATACGCAGTATTTT,CASSSQRGADTQYF
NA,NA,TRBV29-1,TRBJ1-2,TGCAGCGTTGTAAGACAGTCTTATGGCTACACCTTC,CSVVRQSYGYTF
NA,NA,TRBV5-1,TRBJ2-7,TGCGCCAGCAGCTTGGGAGGGCTTGTCGGATCCTACGAGCAGTACTTC,CASSLGGLVGSYEQYF
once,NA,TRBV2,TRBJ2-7,TGTGCCAGCAGACCCAGCAATACAGGGTTCGAGCAGTACTTC,CASRPSNTGFEQYF
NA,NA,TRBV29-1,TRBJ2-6,TGCAGCGCCGACATCTCTGGGGCCAACGTCCTGACTTTC,CSADISGANVLTF
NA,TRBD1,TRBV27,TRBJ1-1,TGTGCCAGCAGTTTATCAGGGGGCAGTCTGAACACTGAAGCTTTCTTT,CASSLSGGSLNTEAFF
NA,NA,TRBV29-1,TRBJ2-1,TGCAGCGTTGCATTCGGGGCTTGGGAGCAGTTCTTC,CSVAFGAWEQFF
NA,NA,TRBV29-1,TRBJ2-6,TGCAGCGTTGAAGATATTAAAAGGTCCGGGGCCAACGTCCTGACTTTC,CSVEDIKRSGANVLTF
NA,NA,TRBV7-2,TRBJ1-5,TGTGCCAGCAGCCCTCGGGACGGTTATAGCAATCAGCCCCAGCATTTT,CASSPRDGYSNQPQHF
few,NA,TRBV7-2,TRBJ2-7,TGTGCCAGCAGCTTTCGACTAGACTCCTCCTACGAGCAGTACTTC,CASSFRLDSSYEQYF
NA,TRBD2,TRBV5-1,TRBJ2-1,TGCGCCAGCAGCTTCACGGTAGCGGGAGGGCCGAGTGAGCAGTTCTTC,CASSFTVAGGPSEQFF
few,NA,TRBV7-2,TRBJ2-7,TGTGCCAGCAGCTTAGTTTCCGAGCAGTACTTC,CASSLVSEQYF
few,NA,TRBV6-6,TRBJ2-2,TGTGCCGGGTTTTCGAACACCGGGGAGCTGTTTTTT,CAGFSNTGELFF
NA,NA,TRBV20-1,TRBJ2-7,TGCAGTGCTAGAGATCCGTCCACCGCCTACGAGCAGTACTTC,CSARDPSTAYEQYF